This entry is about one T cell receptor (beta chain). This clonotype is deemed medium-sized (0.01 to 0.1%). Its antigen specificity is not known. No much larger clonotype is one base removed from it; base qualities were not supplied. Including cysteine and phenylalanine, the CDR3 has 15 amino acids. The DNA shown is the 45-base CDR3, in frame from base 1. According to the germline V gene, CDR1 reads MDHEN and CDR2 reads SYDVKM. From V the trimming removes 2 bases and from J it removes 5 bases, while the gene matches leave 6 bases of the junction unaccounted for. TCR libraries were built from 400 ng RNA with the Immunoverse kit, using molecular barcoded adaptors covering alpha/delta and beta/gamma chains. TCR library preparation was performed with the same RNA that was used for transcriptome sequencing. Sequencing of the TCR libraries was done on an Illumina HiSeq 4000 with 2 x 150 cycles. Processing in the source paper ran as follows. MiXCR aligned TCR reads to human V, D, J and C references and assembled the aligned reads into CDR3 clonotypes, with quality filtering and error correction included. The tcR package in R was used for analysis of clonotype counts and gene usage diversity. For inspection of raw mapping reads, RNA-seq reads were mapped by STAR aligner version 2.5.3a onto GRCh37 of the human genome. To test how sequencing depth affects detected clonotypes, IR-seq fastq files were randomly downsampled with Seqtk 1.3. TCRdb reprocessing: public reads trimmed at Q25 with fastp, clones called with MiXCR, in-frame beta chains kept. Each entry merges the rows of one CDR3 protein and shows their most common DNA and genes. TCRdb assigned the V and J calls; the authors' analysis was not used. The sample table shows about 39,000 distinct CDR3 sequences, and 12% to 15% are seen once. Around 20% of the sample is held by the ten biggest clonotypes.

Every patient had bone marrow sampled at the time of active disease. Ficoll-Hypaque density gradient centrifugation was used to isolate the bone marrow mononuclear cells. To remove myeloma plasma cells, the cells were labeled with CD138 magnetic microbeads on a MACS separator, and CD138-negative cells were then collected by negative selection. Flow cytometry on an Attune NxT with CD138 antibodies was used to check the purity of the isolated cells. Total RNA was extracted using TRIzol reagent and was quantified on a NanoDrop spectrophotometer. Paired RNA-seq and IR-seq were performed on the CD138-negative bone marrow sample of each patient. The entry originates in a study of read filtering for tumor transcriptome and immune sequencing (dated by TCRdb to 2020 to 2021). About the study as a whole: The cohort consisted of under 20 male and around 15 female patients, with a mean age of roughly 67 years and an age range of roughly 45 to 90. Using the same bone marrow samples, the study ran both targeted immune repertoire sequencing and bulk whole-transcriptome sequencing and then compared the TCR repertoires from each method. By revised international staging, eight or nine patients were R-ISS I, under 20 were R-ISS II and roughly 7 were R-ISS III. After DNase treatment, whole-transcriptome libraries were prepared with the TruSeq RNA Access Library Prep Kit. TCR-region mapped reads per sample ranged from about 4 to 10.27 million with IR-seq versus only about 85 to 1,300 with RNA-seq. A main aim was a read-filtering strategy for immune repertoire data, specifically whether clonotypes supported by a single read should be removed.

What the study reported, not specific to this receptor: Single-read clonotypes made up around 85% of clonotypes but only 3.5% to 4% of total reads in IR-seq, compared with more than 65% of clonotypes and 44.6% of reads in RNA-seq. The correlation between IR-seq and RNA-seq shared clonotype proportions rose when single-read clonotypes were removed. Clonotypes were captured by IR-seq at much higher depth and more reliably than by RNA-seq, and smaller IR-seq throughput was sufficient for identification of most shared clonotypes. The sorted CD138-negative fraction was composed of a mixed bone marrow immune population rather than of purified T cells.

The sequenced sample was a population of CD138-negative cells sorted from bone marrow. Interpreted using the paper, the cell subset or site label stands for: bone marrow mononuclear cells depleted of CD138+ plasma/myeloma cells by negative magnetic selection. This chain is built from TRBV28 and TRBJ2-1; 7 nucleotides in the junction match TRBD2. The TCR comes from a donor at least 40 years old with multiple myeloma. The DNA is as follows: TGTGCCAGCAGTTTAACTAATCTAGCGGACAATGAGCAGTTCTTC. Its protein reads: CASSLTNLADNEQFF.